Listed below are T cell receptor beta chains from one sample, sequenced in a study of control samples from healthy donors and cancer patients. The method was immunoSEQ multiplex PCR; TCRdb's version includes in-frame clones alone and lacks a portion of them. Seen here are some 100,000 clones, roughly 84% observed once, and the top ten hold 18%. Source material: blood. Receptors originate from a woman in her forties or fifties in good health. Each CDR3 is given with its conserved first and last residue. D genes are given only for firm matches. The size of a clone is reported for some rows only, either as once, few or many, or as a class for expanded clones.

d_call	v_call	clone_size	j_call	cdr3_nt	cdr3_aa
-	TRBV6-5	once	TRBJ1-2	TGTGCCAGCAGTCAGCAGGGCCCGGGCGACTATGGCTACACCTTC	CASSQQGPGDYGYTF
-	TRBV19	-	TRBJ2-3	TGTGCCAGTAGTAAGGGTCACACAGATACGCAGTATTTT	CASSKGHTDTQYF
-	TRBV6-6	-	TRBJ2-3	TGTGCCAGCAGTTTCGGACTCGAGCAGTATTTT	CASSFGLEQYF
-	TRBV5-6	-	TRBJ2-1	TGTGCCAGCAGCCAAGGACATTCAACCGAGCAGTTCTTC	CASSQGHSTEQFF
-	TRBV20-1	-	TRBJ1-1	TGCAGTGCTAGTAACCCAAAGGGAACTGAAGCTTTCTTT	CSASNPKGTEAFF
-	TRBV9	-	TRBJ2-2	TGTGCCAGCAGCGTAGTAGCGGACACCGGGGAGCTGTTTTTT	CASSVVADTGELFF
TRBD2	TRBV6-2/TRBV6-3	once	TRBJ2-5	TGTGCCAGCAGTTACGGTCTAGCGGGTCTTTATGAGACCCAGTACTTC	CASSYGLAGLYETQYF
-	TRBV6-5	-	TRBJ2-3	TGTGCCAACCAGGGGTACCGGGCTAGCACAGATACGCAGTATTTT	CANQGYRASTDTQYF
-	TRBV5-1	-	TRBJ2-3	TGCGCCAGCAGCCCACGGGACGGAGGCCGAGATACGCAGTATTTT	CASSPRDGGRDTQYF
-	TRBV6-5	-	TRBJ2-6	TGTGCCAGCAGACGACCGACAGCTGGGGCCAACGTCCTGACTTTC	CASRRPTAGANVLTF
-	TRBV7-2	-	TRBJ1-2	TGTGCCAGCAGCTTAGGGGCGGTGTATGGCTACACCTTC	CASSLGAVYGYTF
-	TRBV19	-	TRBJ1-2	TGTGCCAGTACTGGCATCTACTATGGCTACACCTTC	CASTGIYYGYTF
-	TRBV30	-	TRBJ1-2	TGTGCCTGGAGTGTACTCGGGGGCGCGTGGTATGGCTACACCTTC	CAWSVLGGAWYGYTF
-	TRBV10-3	once	TRBJ2-2	TGTGCCATCACTGTCTCCGTGGTGGAAAGAAACACCGGGGAGCTGTTTTTT	CAITVSVVERNTGELFF
-	TRBV12-3/TRBV12-4	few	TRBJ1-2	TGTGCCAGCCCATCCGATGGGAAGGGAGGCTACACCTTC	CASPSDGKGGYTF
-	TRBV6-5	-	TRBJ2-7	TGTGCCAGCAGGCCACAGAATTCCTACGAGCAGTACTTC	CASRPQNSYEQYF
TRBD1	TRBV5-8	-	TRBJ1-6	TGTGCCAGCAGCAACCCTCGGGACAGGGCGAATTCACCCCTCCACTTT	CASSNPRDRANSPLHF
-	TRBV7-9	-	TRBJ2-2	TGTGCCAGCAGCCCGGGACTTGCGGACACCGGGGAGCTGTTTTTT	CASSPGLADTGELFF
-	TRBV6-1	-	TRBJ1-3	TGTGCCAGCAGTGAAGCGGTGGGTCTCTACTCTGGAAACACCATATATTTT	CASSEAVGLYSGNTIYF
TRBD2	TRBV4-3	-	TRBJ2-3	TGCGCCAGCAGCCAGGGGGAGGGCGAAACAGATACGCAGTATTTT	CASSQGEGETDTQYF
-	TRBV6-5	-	TRBJ1-2	TGTGCCAGCAGTTACTCGGGGGGGCTCGGTAACTATGGCTACACCTTC	CASSYSGGLGNYGYTF
TRBD1	TRBV29-1	-	TRBJ2-1	TGCAGCCTGGGACAGGGCATTTACAATGAGCAGTTCTTC	CSLGQGIYNEQFF
-	TRBV29-1	-	TRBJ1-1	TGCAGCGTCGCCCGGGGGGGGCCCGAAGCTTTCTTT	CSVARGGPEAFF
-	TRBV6-5	-	TRBJ1-2	TGTGCCAGCAGTCACGGAGGCTCTAACTATGGCTACACCTTC	CASSHGGSNYGYTF
TRBD2	TRBV4-3	few	TRBJ2-1	TGCGCCAGCAGCCAAACTTTGGCGGGAGAGGGCGGTGAGCAGTTCTTC	CASSQTLAGEGGEQFF
TRBD1	TRBV3-1/TRBV3-2	-	TRBJ1-4	TGTGCCAGCAGCCCCTTGGGGGAAGGGGGCAGGGCTAATGAAAAACTGTTTTTT	CASSPLGEGGRANEKLFF
-	TRBV4-1	-	TRBJ1-4	TGCGCCAGCAGCCTCCTTGGGGCAGGGGCTAATGAAAAACTGTTTTTT	CASSLLGAGANEKLFF
-	TRBV13	-	TRBJ2-5	TGTGCCAGCAGCCCGCCCAACAGGGGGGGAGAGACCCAGTACTTC	CASSPPNRGGETQYF
TRBD2	TRBV7-2	-	TRBJ2-2	TGTGCCAGCAGCCCTCCGGGCCTAGCGGGAGTCCCCGGGGAGCTGTTTTTT	CASSPPGLAGVPGELFF
-	TRBV4-1	-	TRBJ2-4	TGCGCCAGCAGCCTACTAGGGGGAACCAAAAACATTCAGTACTTC	CASSLLGGTKNIQYF
-	TRBV19	-	TRBJ1-3	TGTGCCACCATCTTCGACACCATATATTTT	CATIFDTIYF
-	TRBV4-3	-	TRBJ2-1	TGCGCCAGCAGCCCGGTGGGGGGAACCTACAATGAGCAGTTCTTC	CASSPVGGTYNEQFF
-	TRBV12-3/TRBV12-4	-	TRBJ2-4	TGTGCCAGCAGCCGACTGGGTTTTCAGTACTTC	CASSRLGFQYF
-	TRBV19	few	TRBJ2-3	TGTGCCAGTAGTATAGCGGCGGGCTTCGGTAATACGCAGTATTTT	CASSIAAGFGNTQYF
TRBD2	TRBV6-2/TRBV6-3	-	TRBJ2-3	TGTGCCAGCACCCCCCGGGGGGGAGGGGATACGCAGTATTTT	CASTPRGGGDTQYF
-	TRBV9	once	TRBJ2-6	TGTGCCAGCAGATCAGGCTCTGGGGCCAACGTCCTGACTTTC	CASRSGSGANVLTF
TRBD1	TRBV3-1/TRBV3-2	few	TRBJ2-7	TGTGCCAGCAGCCAAAGACCGGGACAGGGCTACGAGCAGTACTTC	CASSQRPGQGYEQYF
-	TRBV28	-	TRBJ2-1	TGTGCCAGCAGTACCCGGACTCGTCGTGAGCAGTTCTTC	CASSTRTRREQFF
-	TRBV18	-	TRBJ1-2	TGTGCCAGCCAGGGTAGGAGCGACTATGGCTACACCTTC	CASQGRSDYGYTF
-	TRBV7-6	-	TRBJ1-6	TGTGCCAGCAGCGCGGAGAATTCACCCCTCCACTTT	CASSAENSPLHF
TRBD2	TRBV3-1/TRBV3-2	-	TRBJ2-5	TGTGCCAGCAGCCAAGCGGGACTAGCGGGAGGCAAGACCCAGTACTTC	CASSQAGLAGGKTQYF
TRBD1	TRBV7-7	-	TRBJ2-5	TGTGCCAGCAGCTTTAAGGTGCAGGGGGCTTATGGAGAGACCCAGTACTTC	CASSFKVQGAYGETQYF
TRBD2	TRBV4-2	-	TRBJ2-1	TGTGCCAGCAGCCAAGAGGGAGGACCGACTAGCGGGGGGCCCTCCTACAATGAGCAGTTCTTC	CASSQEGGPTSGGPSYNEQFF
TRBD1	TRBV7-9	-	TRBJ2-5	TGTGCCAGCCAGCTTTCGGGACAGGGGATAGAGACCCAGTACTTC	CASQLSGQGIETQYF
-	TRBV6-5	-	TRBJ1-3	TGTGCCAGCAGTTGGGCAGGGGACGGAAACACCATATATTTT	CASSWAGDGNTIYF